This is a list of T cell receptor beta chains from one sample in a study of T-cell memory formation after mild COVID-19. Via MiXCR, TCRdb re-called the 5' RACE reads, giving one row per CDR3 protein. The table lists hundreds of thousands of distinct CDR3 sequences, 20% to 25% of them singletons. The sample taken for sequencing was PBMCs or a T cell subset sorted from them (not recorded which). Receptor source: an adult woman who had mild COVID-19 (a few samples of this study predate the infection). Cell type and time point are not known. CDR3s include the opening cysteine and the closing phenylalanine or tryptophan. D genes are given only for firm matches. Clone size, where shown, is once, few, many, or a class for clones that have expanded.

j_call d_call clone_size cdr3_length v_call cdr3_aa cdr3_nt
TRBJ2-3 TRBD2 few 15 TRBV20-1 CSARTAGVGTDTQYF TGCAGTGCCAGGACAGCGGGAGTAGGGACAGATACGCAGTATTTT
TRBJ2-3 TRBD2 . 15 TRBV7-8 CASSLSLAGTDTQYF TGTGCCAGCAGCTTATCGCTAGCGGGCACAGATACGCAGTATTTT
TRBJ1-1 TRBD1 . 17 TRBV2 CASSDLPGTVQNTEAFF TGTGCCAGCAGTGACCTGCCGGGGACAGTTCAGAACACTGAAGCTTTCTTT
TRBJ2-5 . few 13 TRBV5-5 CASSPIWKETQYF TGTGCCAGCAGCCCTATTTGGAAAGAGACCCAGTACTTC
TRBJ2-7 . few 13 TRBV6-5 CASSYSKYYEQYF TGTGCCAGCAGTTACTCGAAATACTACGAGCAGTACTTC
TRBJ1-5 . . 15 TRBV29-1 CSVEEGTGPPGSQHF TGCAGCGTTGAAGAGGGAACAGGGCCCCCGGGGTCCCAGCATTTT
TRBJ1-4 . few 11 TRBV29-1 CSVEDREKLFF TGCAGCGTCGAAGACAGGGAAAAACTGTTTTTT
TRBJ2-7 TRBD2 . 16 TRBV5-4 CASSLAAGGPYYEQYF TGTGCCAGCAGCTTGGCGGCGGGAGGGCCTTACTACGAGCAGTACTTC
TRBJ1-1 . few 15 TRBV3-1 CASSQVRSGNTEAFF TGTGCCAGCAGCCAAGTTAGGTCGGGTAACACTGAAGCTTTCTTT
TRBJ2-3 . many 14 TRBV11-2 CASSLWGGTDTQYF TGTGCCAGCAGCTTATGGGGAGGAACAGATACGCAGTATTTT
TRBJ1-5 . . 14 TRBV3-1 CASSQDLSNQPQHF TGTGCCAGCAGCCAAGATCTAAGCAATCAGCCCCAGCATTTT
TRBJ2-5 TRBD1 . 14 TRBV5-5 CASSAGQAEETQYF TGTGCCAGCAGCGCGGGACAGGCGGAAGAGACCCAGTACTTC
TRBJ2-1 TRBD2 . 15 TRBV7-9 CASSETSGTYNEQFF TGTGCCAGCAGCGAGACTAGCGGGACCTACAATGAGCAGTTCTTC
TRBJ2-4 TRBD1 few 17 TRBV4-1 CASSPLRQGAAKNIQYF TGCGCCAGCAGCCCCCTGAGACAGGGGGCAGCCAAAAACATTCAGTACTTC
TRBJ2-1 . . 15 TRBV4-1 CASSHPLRTANEQFF TGCGCCAGCAGCCACCCCCTCAGGACAGCGAATGAGCAGTTCTTC
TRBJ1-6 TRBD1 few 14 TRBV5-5 CASSTQGDNSPLHF TGTGCCAGCAGCACACAGGGGGATAATTCACCCCTCCACTTT
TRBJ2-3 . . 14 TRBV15 CATSSSRGTDTQYF TGTGCCACCAGCAGTTCGAGAGGCACAGATACGCAGTATTTT
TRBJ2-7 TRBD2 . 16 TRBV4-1 CASSLGVLAGGYEQYF TGCGCCAGCAGCCTAGGGGTACTAGCGGGAGGTTACGAGCAGTACTTC
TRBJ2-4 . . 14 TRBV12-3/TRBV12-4 CASRAAGGGDIQYF TGTGCCAGCAGAGCGGCCGGAGGTGGGGACATTCAGTACTTC
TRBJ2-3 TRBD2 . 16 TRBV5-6 CASSLLSGRVADTQYF TGTGCCAGCAGCTTGTTGAGCGGGAGGGTGGCAGATACGCAGTATTTT
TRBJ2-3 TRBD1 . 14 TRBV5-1 CASSRTGAVDTQYF TGCGCCAGCAGCCGAACAGGGGCAGTAGATACGCAGTATTTT
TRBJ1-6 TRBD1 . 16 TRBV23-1 CASRPLAGQPNSPLHF TGCGCCAGCAGGCCATTAGCGGGACAGCCCAATTCACCCCTCCACTTT
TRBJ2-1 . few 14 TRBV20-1 CSATASASYNEQFF TGCAGTGCTACCGCTAGCGCCTCCTACAATGAGCAGTTCTTC
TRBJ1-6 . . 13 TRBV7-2 CASSLTYNSPLHF TGTGCCAGCAGCTTAACTTATAATTCACCCCTCCACTTT
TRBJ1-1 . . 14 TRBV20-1 CSARGGVMNTEAFF TGCAGTGCTAGAGGAGGGGTCATGAACACTGAAGCTTTCTTT
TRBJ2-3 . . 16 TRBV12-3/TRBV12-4 CASSSYRGGSTDTQYF TGTGCCAGCAGTTCATACAGGGGAGGCAGCACAGATACGCAGTATTTT
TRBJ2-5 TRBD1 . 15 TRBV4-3 CASSHRTGVGETQYF TGCGCCAGCAGCCACCGGACAGGGGTTGGCGAGACCCAGTACTTC
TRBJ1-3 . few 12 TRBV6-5 CASGAQGNTIYF TGTGCCAGCGGTGCTCAGGGAAACACCATATATTTT
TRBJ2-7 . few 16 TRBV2 CASSERSGLGSYEQYF TGTGCCAGCAGTGAAAGGTCGGGGCTTGGGTCCTACGAGCAGTACTTC
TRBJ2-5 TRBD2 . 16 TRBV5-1 CASSLLGLAGQETQYF TGCGCCAGCAGCCTACTGGGACTAGCGGGACAAGAGACCCAGTACTTC
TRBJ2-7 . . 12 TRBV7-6 CAISLYGYEQYF TGTGCCATCAGCTTATATGGCTACGAGCAGTACTTC
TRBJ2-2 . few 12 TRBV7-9 CASSSNHGELFF TGTGCCAGCAGCTCGAATCACGGGGAGCTGTTTTTT
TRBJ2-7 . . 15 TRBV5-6 CASSLGRGLVGEQYF TGTGCCAGCAGCTTGGGGCGGGGATTAGTGGGCGAGCAGTACTTC
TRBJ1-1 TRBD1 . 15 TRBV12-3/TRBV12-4 CASSRTGAKDTEAFF TGTGCCAGCAGTAGGACAGGGGCGAAGGACACTGAAGCTTTCTTT
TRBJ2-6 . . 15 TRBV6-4 CASSDGGTGANVLTF TGTGCCAGCAGTGACGGGGGGACTGGGGCCAACGTCCTGACTTTC
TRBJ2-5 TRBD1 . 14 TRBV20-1 CSAALRGLQETQYF TGCAGTGCAGCCCTCAGGGGGCTCCAAGAGACCCAGTACTTC
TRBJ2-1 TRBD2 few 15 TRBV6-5 CASNEGLAVLNEQFF TGTGCCAGCAACGAGGGACTAGCGGTGCTGAATGAGCAGTTCTTC
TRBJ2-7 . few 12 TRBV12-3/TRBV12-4 CASSNPPGEQYF TGTGCCAGCAGCAACCCTCCGGGGGAGCAGTACTTC
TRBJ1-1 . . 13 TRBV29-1 CSSQTGWGTEAFF TGCAGCTCCCAGACAGGTTGGGGGACTGAAGCTTTCTTT
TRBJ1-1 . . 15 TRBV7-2 CASSPRVILNTEAFF TGTGCCAGCAGCCCTAGGGTGATACTGAACACTGAAGCTTTCTTT
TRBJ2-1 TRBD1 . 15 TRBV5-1 CASSLAGTGSNEQFF TGCGCCAGCAGCTTGGCGGGGACAGGGTCAAATGAGCAGTTCTTC
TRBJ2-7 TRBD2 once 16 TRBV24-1 CATSDPGTSGTYEQYF TGTGCCACCAGTGACCCCGGGACTAGCGGTACCTACGAGCAGTACTTC
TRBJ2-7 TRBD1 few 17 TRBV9 CASSALGPGQGDYEQYF TGTGCCAGCAGCGCGCTCGGGCCCGGACAGGGGGACTACGAGCAGTACTTC
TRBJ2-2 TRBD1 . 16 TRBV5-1 CASRPGQGANTGELFF TGCGCCAGCAGACCAGGACAGGGAGCAAACACCGGGGAGCTGTTTTTT
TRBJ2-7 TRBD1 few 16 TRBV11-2 CASSLDLTGGTYEQYF TGTGCCAGCAGCTTAGATCTGACAGGGGGTACCTACGAGCAGTACTTC
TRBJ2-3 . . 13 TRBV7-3 CASSDNPVDTQYF TGTGCCAGCAGCGACAATCCAGTAGATACGCAGTATTTT